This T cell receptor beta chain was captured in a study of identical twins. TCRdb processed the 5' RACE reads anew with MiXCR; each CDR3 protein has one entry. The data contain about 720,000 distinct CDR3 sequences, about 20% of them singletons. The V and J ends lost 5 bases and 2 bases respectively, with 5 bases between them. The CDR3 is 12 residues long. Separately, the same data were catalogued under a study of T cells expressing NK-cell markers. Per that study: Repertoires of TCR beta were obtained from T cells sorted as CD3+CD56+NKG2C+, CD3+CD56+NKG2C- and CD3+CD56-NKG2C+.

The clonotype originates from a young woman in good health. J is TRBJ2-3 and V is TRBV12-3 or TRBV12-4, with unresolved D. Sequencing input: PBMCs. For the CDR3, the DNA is TGTGCCAGCAGTGGATACACAGATACGCAGTATTTT. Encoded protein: CASSGYTDTQYF.